These 30 T cell receptor beta chains share one sample of origin, sequenced in a study of T cells after yellow fever vaccination. TCRdb analysed the 5' RACE reads with MiXCR anew, one entry per CDR3 protein. Of roughly 74,000 distinct CDR3 sequences listed, roughly 6.9% are singletons. The material was CD8+ T cells sorted from PBMCs, obtained 4 to 5 days after the first yellow fever vaccination. The receptors derive from a man aged 18 to 29 who received the YFV17D yellow fever vaccine.

The chain couples TRBV10-3 to TRBJ2-3; 9 nucleotides match TRBD2. The CDR3 runs to 16 residues. Germline assignment: CDR1 ENHRY and CDR2 SYGVKD. J gave up 2 bases and V 1 base, and 4 bases lay outside the gene matches. In DNA, the CDR3 is TGTGCCATCAGTGAGTTGTTAGCGGGGGTCACAGATACGCAGTATTTT. Amino acid sequence: CAISELLAGVTDTQYF.

This clonotype was picked up a small number of times. The genes are TRBV27 and TRBJ2-5; 10 positions match TRBD1. This CDR3 region has 14 residues. Germline CDR1 is MNHEY and CDR2 is SMNVEV (reference sequence). V gave up 5 bases and J gave up 6 bases; unmatched junction bases: 6. CDR3 loop: CASSATGGFKTQYF. In DNA form, the CDR3 reads TGTGCCAGCAGTGCGACAGGGGGCTTTAAGACCCAGTACTTC.

The genes are TRBV5-1 and TRBJ1-1, with D unresolved. CDR3 size: 13 residues. V lost 0 bases and J lost 1, with 4 bases in between. Germline V lookup: CDR1 SGHRS, CDR2 YFSETQ. The CDR3 nucleotides are TGCGCCAGCAGCTTGGCACAGAACACTGAAGCTTTCTTT. Translating it yields CASSLAQNTEAFF. Together with reference TRBV5-1 and TRBJ1-1, the CDR3 gives the full variable domain: KAGVTQTPRYLIKTRGQQVTLSCSPISGHRSVSWYQQTPGQGLQFLFEYFSETQRNKGNFPGRFSGRQFSNSRSEMNVSTLELGDSALYLCASSLAQNTEAFFGQGTRLTVV.

This clonotype was detected many times. V and J are TRBV13 and TRBJ2-3; D not certain. Germline-derived CDR1 and CDR2 are PRHDT and FYEKMQ (reference sequence). The germline V and J ends were trimmed by 2 bases and 3 bases, with 3 bases remaining between them. The CDR3 loop spans 12 amino acids. CDR3 amino acids: CASSLWTDTQYF. CDR3 nucleotide sequence: TGTGCCAGCAGCTTATGGACAGATACGCAGTATTTT.

This clonotype was detected a few times. This chain uses TRBV3-1 with TRBJ1-1; D not resolved. Trimming pared 0 bases from V and 0 bases from J, leaving 14 bases between. The CDR3 sequence is 17 residues long. Germline V gene lookup returns CDR1 LGHDT and CDR2 YNNKEL (reference sequence). CDR3 sequence reads: CASSQESARAVNTEAFF. The CDR3 DNA is TGTGCCAGCAGCCAAGAATCAGCGCGGGCGGTGAACACTGAAGCTTTCTTT.

At least ten counts were recorded for this clonotype. This chain connects TRBV12-3 or TRBV12-4 to TRBJ1-5, with D unresolved. The CDR3 runs to 16 residues. V lost 0 bases and J 0 bases, leaving 9 bases between the germline ends. In DNA form, the CDR3 reads TGTGCCAGCAGTTTAGCGCGTGACCTTAGCAATCAGCCCCAGCATTTT. Translated: CASSLARDLSNQPQHF.

The chain recombines TRBV7-2 with TRBJ2-1; D is undetermined. V was clipped by 0 bases and J by 0 bases, with 15 bases between them. The CDR3 sequence is 18 residues long. Germline assignment: CDR1 SGHTA and CDR2 FQGNSA. The DNA for the CDR3 is TGTGCCAGCAGCTTAGCGAGTAGACCCGTAAACTCCTACAATGAGCAGTTCTTC. Protein product: CASSLASRPVNSYNEQFF.

This clonotype was counted a few times. The chain couples TRBV7-3 to TRBJ2-1, with D unresolved. Trimming shortened V by 3 bases and J by 8 bases, and 14 bases separated the two germline ends. CDR3 length equals 14 residues. CDR1 and CDR2 (germline): SGHTA, FQGTGA. The CDR3 sequence: CASSFSTLDDEQFF. CDR3 in DNA: TGTGCCAGCAGCTTTTCCACACTTGACGATGAGCAGTTCTTC.

This clonotype has ten or more counts. The chain has TRBV25-1 and TRBJ2-3, with TRBD1 matching 10 bases. The CDR3 consists of 16 residues. Trimming at V came to 7 bases and at J to 1 base, leaving 8 bases not matched to a gene. Germline V gene data show CDR1 as MGHDK and CDR2 as SYGVNS. In nucleotides, the CDR3 is TGTGCCAGCACGGGGACGGGACAGGGGCGCACAGATACGCAGTATTTT. Amino acids: CASTGTGQGRTDTQYF.

This clonotype was counted ten times or more. The V gene is TRBV2, the J gene TRBJ1-1; D is possibly TRBD1 (5 bases). Germline V gene lookup returns CDR1 SNHLY and CDR2 FYNNEI. The V end lost 3 bases, the J end lost 5 bases, and 10 bases lay between the germline ends. The CDR3 runs 13 residues. The CDR3: CASSEGPRTEAFF. Written as DNA, the CDR3 is TGTGCCAGCAGTGAGGGGCCCCGTACTGAAGCTTTCTTT.

This clonotype appeared many times. This chain links TRBV7-9 with TRBJ2-2, with a weak D call TRBD1 (6 bases). Germline V gene data show CDR1 as SEHNR and CDR2 as FQNEAQ (reference sequence). The CDR3 totals 14 residues. V was shortened by 6 bases and J by 3 bases, with 11 bases between the two germline ends. The CDR3 nucleotides read TGTGCCAGCAGAGCCGGGACATACACCGGGGAGCTGTTTTTT. Residues: CASRAGTYTGELFF.

This clonotype has more than one count but fewer than ten. The genes are TRBV11-2 and TRBJ2-2, with D possibly being TRBD1 (5 bases). The ends were cut back, 3 bases at V and 1 base at J, with 12 bases in the middle. CDR1 is SGHAT, CDR2 FQNNGV, per germline. The CDR3 contains 16 residues. CDR3 region: CASSFYQGGNTGELFF. DNA of the CDR3: TGTGCCAGCAGCTTTTATCAGGGCGGGAACACCGGGGAGCTGTTTTTT.

This clonotype was found a few times. The V and J genes are TRBV7-9 and TRBJ1-1, with D unresolved. The CDR3 is 13 residues long. The germline V gene encodes CDR1 SEHNR and CDR2 FQNEAQ (reference sequence). V was cut by 0 bases and J by 10 bases, with 12 bases left in between. CDR3: CASSLAGNPGAFF. DNA of the CDR3: TGTGCCAGCAGCTTAGCGGGGAACCCCGGAGCTTTCTTT.

This clonotype was seen more than once but under ten times. The chain combines TRBV7-6 with TRBJ2-7, with unresolved D. V was clipped by 0 bases and J by 0 bases, with 12 bases between them. CDR3 length equals 16 residues. Germline values: CDR1 SGHVS, CDR2 FNYEAQ. CDR3 DNA: TGTGCCAGCAGCTTAGCGACGGGTCCTACCTCCTACGAGCAGTACGTC. Its protein product is CASSLATGPTSYEQYV.

This clonotype appeared a few times. The rearrangement uses TRBV15 and TRBJ1-5; 8 positions agree with TRBD1. Per germline, CDR1 LNHNV and CDR2 YYDKDF (reference sequence). This CDR3 contains 16 residues. V lost 0 bases to trimming and J lost 7 bases; unmatched junction nucleotides: 8. The CDR3 here is CATSRDPRGLRQPQHF. The CDR3 DNA reads as TGTGCCACCAGCAGAGATCCCAGGGGGCTTAGGCAGCCCCAGCATTTT.

Ten or more counts support this clonotype. The CDR3 sequence is CASTRIAARGMNEQFF. For the CDR3, the DNA is TGTGCCAGTACTCGAATTGCGGCCAGGGGGATGAATGAGCAGTTCTTC. The chain couples TRBV19 to TRBJ2-1; 7 nucleotides line up with TRBD1. Germline CDR1 and CDR2: LNHDA and SQIVND (reference sequence). V gave up 7 bases and J gave up 7 bases; unmatched junction bases: 16. This CDR3 has 16 amino acids.

This clonotype was found many times. The genes are TRBV12-3 or TRBV12-4 and TRBJ2-3; D remains ambiguous. Trimming pared 7 bases from V and 2 bases from J, leaving 10 bases between. The CDR3 has 13 residues. The CDR3 is CASTGHYTDTQYF. The CDR3 nucleotides are TGTGCCAGCACCGGGCACTACACAGATACGCAGTATTTT.

This clonotype was seen a few times. The chain carries TRBV4-3 and TRBJ1-2, with D perhaps matching TRBD1 (5 bases). The CDR3 contains 17 residues. Germline CDR1 is LGHNA and CDR2 is YSLEER. Trimming left V 0 bases short and J 4 bases short, with 18 bases between. The CDR3 sequence is CASSQDTGPEVGYGYTF. CDR3 sequence (DNA): TGCGCCAGCAGCCAAGATACGGGACCCGAAGTGGGCTATGGCTACACCTTC.

In this sample, this clonotype turned up many times. V is TRBV4-3 and J is TRBJ2-5; TRBD1 matches 9 bases. From germline, CDR1 is LGHNA and CDR2 YSLEER. Trimming at V came to 3 bases and at J to 5 bases, leaving 7 bases not matched to a gene. This CDR3 has 15 residues. The CDR3 DNA is TGCGCCAGCAGCCAGGACAGGGGCTCTAGGGAGACCCAGTACTTC. Translation: CASSQDRGSRETQYF.

This clonotype was recorded many times. The rearrangement links TRBV5-1 to TRBJ1-6, with TRBD1 matching 10 bases. The CDR3 runs to 13 residues. CDR1 and CDR2 from the germline V gene are SGHRS and YFSETQ. Trimming removed 4 bases from V and 10 bases from J; junction bases left unmatched: 2. The CDR3 region has the DNA TGCGCCAGCAGCAGGACAGGGGGATCACCCCTCCACTTT. The encoded protein is CASSRTGGSPLHF.

The rearrangement joins TRBV19 to TRBJ1-2; a possible D gene is TRBD1 (6 bases). CDR1 LNHDA and CDR2 SQIVND come from the germline V gene (reference sequence). Trimming removed 10 bases at V and 13 bases at J, with 22 bases between. The CDR3 consists of 12 residues. As DNA, the CDR3 is TGTGCCACCATCAGTCCGGGACAAGGACTCACCTTC. Translation: CATISPGQGLTF.

In its sample, this clonotype was seen a few times. The V and J genes are TRBV7-9 and TRBJ2-1, with 7 bases matching TRBD2. Trimming cost V 6 bases and J 5 bases; bases outside gene matches: 7. Germline CDR1 SEHNR, CDR2 FQNEAQ (reference sequence). CDR3 size: 14 residues. This CDR3 is CASRIGGGDNEQFF. In nucleotides, the CDR3 is TGTGCCAGCAGAATTGGGGGGGGGGACAATGAGCAGTTCTTC. The full variable domain, completed using reference TRBV7-9 and TRBJ2-1, is DTGVSQNPRHKITKRGQNVTFRCDPISEHNRLYWYRQTLGQGPEFLTYFQNEAQLEKSRLLSDRFSAERPKGSFSTLEIQRTEQGDSAMYLCASRIGGGDNEQFFGPGTRLTVL.

This clonotype was observed a few times. The genes are TRBV9 and TRBJ1-5, with D perhaps matching TRBD1 (6 bases). This CDR3 comprises 15 residues. Trimming left V 0 bases short and J 3 bases short, with 10 bases between. Germline V CDR1 and CDR2: SGDLS, YYNGEE. This CDR3 is CASSVGDIFNQPQHF. The CDR3 nucleotides are TGTGCCAGCAGCGTAGGGGACATCTTCAATCAGCCCCAGCATTTT.

The chain has TRBV5-5 and TRBJ2-3; 10 bases are shared with TRBD1. Germline assignment: CDR1 SGHKS and CDR2 YYEKEE (reference sequence). The CDR3 covers 15 residues. V lost 2 bases and J lost 6; bases outside the gene matches: 6. In DNA form, the CDR3 reads TGTGCCAGCAGCTTCCGGGACAGGGGAATCGATACGCAGTATTTT. Its translation is CASSFRDRGIDTQYF. Full variable domain (remainder filled in from reference TRBV5-5 and TRBJ2-3): DAGVTQSPTHLIKTRGQQVTLRCSPISGHKSVSWYQQVLGQGPQFIFQYYEKEERGRGNFPDRFSARQFPNYSSELNVNALLLGDSALYLCASSFRDRGIDTQYFGPGTRLTVL.

This rearrangement joins TRBV6-5 to TRBJ1-4; no firm D call. V was shortened by 6 bases and J by 6 bases, with 14 bases between the two germline ends. Germline V lookup: CDR1 MNHEY, CDR2 SVGAGI. The CDR3 loop spans 14 amino acids. The DNA of the CDR3 is TGTGCCAGCAGGCCATCTGACGGCTATGAAAAACTGTTTTTT. Its translation: CASRPSDGYEKLFF.

This clonotype was seen only a few times. The chain recombines TRBV29-1 with TRBJ2-1; no reliable D call. This CDR3 is 13 amino acids long. V lost 4 bases and J lost 3, with 10 bases in between. The germline V gene has CDR1 SQVTM and CDR2 ANQGSEA. The CDR3: CSVVQPFYNEQFF. Here the CDR3 DNA reads TGCAGCGTTGTTCAACCATTCTACAATGAGCAGTTCTTC.

This clonotype was detected only a few times. The chain is built from TRBV4-1 and TRBJ1-6; D is uncertain. Germline CDR1 and CDR2: MGHRA and YSYEKL. V lost 2 bases and J lost 3, with 14 bases in between. CDR3 length equals 17 residues. This CDR3 is CASSQKDPIFYNSPLHF. For the CDR3, the DNA is TGCGCCAGCAGCCAAAAGGACCCTATTTTCTATAATTCACCCCTCCACTTT.

This clonotype was observed at least ten times. The V and J genes are TRBV7-2 and TRBJ2-3, with 13 bases that match TRBD2. The V gene's germline CDR1 is SGHTA and CDR2 FQGNSA. The CDR3 consists of 17 residues. Trimming at V came to 3 bases and at J to 3 bases, leaving 6 bases not matched to a gene. CDR3 bases: TGTGCCAGCAGCTTCCTCCGACTAGCGGGGGGTACAGATACGCAGTATTTT. It yields the protein CASSFLRLAGGTDTQYF.

The chain employs TRBV11-2 and TRBJ2-7, with TRBD1 matching over 9 bases. CDR3 length equals 16 residues. From germline, CDR1 is SGHAT and CDR2 FQNNGV. After removal of 5 bases from V and 3 bases from J, the junction contained 11 bases not matched to a gene. CDR3 sequence: CASSVGRTGVIYEQYV. The CDR3, as DNA: TGTGCCAGCAGCGTAGGAAGGACAGGGGTTATCTACGAGCAGTACGTC.

This clonotype has only a few counts. The chain employs TRBV6-5 and TRBJ2-1, with D possibly TRBD1 on 6 matching bases. Germline V gene data show CDR1 as MNHEY and CDR2 as SVGAGI. Trimming took off 0 bases at V and 8 bases at J, with 14 bases between the two ends. The CDR3 runs to 15 residues. The CDR3 spells CASSYSDSLLYEQFF. In nucleotides, the CDR3 is TGTGCCAGCAGTTACTCGGACAGTCTTCTTTATGAGCAGTTCTTC.